This T cell receptor beta chain is from a study of cytomegalovirus exposure and HLA in healthy donors. About the study: Roughly 80 million unique TCRs from HLA-typed donors made up an early data release.

Use of 60 Vbeta and 13 Jbeta primers characterized the PCR. Profiled with immunoSEQ multiplex PCR; TCRdb holds only in-frame clones, not every one. Among roughly 200,000 clones listed, about 80% were seen once. Participants comprised healthy donors of bone marrow. Germline V lookup: CDR1 MDHEN, CDR2 SYDVKM. Trimming cost V 5 bases and J 5 bases; bases outside gene matches: 7. This CDR3 is 14 amino acids long. A single count supports this clone. What it binds is unknown. Findings of the study overall: Later analysis associated a missense DCLRE1C variant with TCR beta V- and J-gene trimming. A further, later analysis showed that HLA-associated TCR beta chains (compared with equally common others) were more clonally expanded.

Sequencing input: PBMCs. This TCR derives from a woman aged 55 to 70 in good health and CMV-seropositive. The V gene is TRBV28, the J gene TRBJ1-1; TRBD1 agrees at 8 bases. The CDR3 DNA sequence: TGTGCCAGCAGTCTGGGACAGGCATGGACTGAAGCTTTCTTT. It translates to CASSLGQAWTEAFF.